The 26 T cell receptor beta chains below come from one sample, sequenced in a study of beta chain features in type 1 diabetes. The isolated RNA, all of it, was reverse transcribed, so expressed TCRB transcripts were what got sequenced. Measured with immunoSEQ multiplex PCR; TCRdb has only the in-frame clones, and not every one. The repertoire holds hundreds of thousands of clones, 9% to 10% seen once, with approximately 0.03% in the top ten. What was sequenced was naive CD4+ T cells from blood. The receptors come from a woman aged 18-29 years in good health.

The V and J genes are TRBV5-1 and TRBJ2-1; 9 bases are a match to TRBD2. Germline V gene lookup returns CDR1 SGHRS and CDR2 YFSETQ. Trimming at V came to 4 bases and at J to 5 bases, leaving 13 bases not matched to a gene. The CDR3 loop spans 17 amino acids. DNA for the CDR3: TGCGCCAGCAGCCCGGGGGCCCGACTAGCGGAAAACAATGAGCAGTTCTTC. Protein sequence: CASSPGARLAENNEQFF.

This clone has ten or more counts. V is TRBV7-9 and J is TRBJ1-2; D call uncertain. V lost 5 bases, J lost 8 bases, and 15 bases lay in between. The CDR3 length is 13 residues. Germline V gene sequence: CDR1 SEHNR, CDR2 FQNEAQ (reference sequence). This CDR3 is CASSPRSTEGYTF. The CDR3 region has the DNA TGTGCCAGCAGCCCGCGCTCCACAGAAGGCTACACCTTC.

The V call is TRBV19, the J call TRBJ2-1; 12 nucleotides match TRBD1. Germline-derived CDR1 and CDR2 are LNHDA and SQIVND (reference sequence). The length of the CDR3 is 18 residues. The junction had 10 bases not matched to a gene; V was cut back by 7 bases and J by 0 bases. In DNA form, the CDR3 reads TGTGCCAGTACCCCACGAGCGGGACAGGGGGCCTCCTACAATGAGCAGTTCTTC. Its protein product is CASTPRAGQGASYNEQFF.

This clone was picked up a small number of times. The V gene is TRBV4-2, the J gene TRBJ1-2, with TRBD1 identical over 7 bases. V lost 3 bases, J lost 4 bases, and 8 bases stayed unmatched. The CDR3 is made up of 15 amino acids. Germline CDR1 reads LGHNA; CDR2 reads YNFKEQ. The CDR3: CASSHGTRDSYGYTF. The CDR3 DNA follows: TGTGCCAGCAGCCATGGCACCCGGGACAGCTATGGCTACACCTTC.

This clone appeared a few times. The chain has TRBV28 and TRBJ2-7; D unresolved. This CDR3 comprises 13 residues. With 6 bases removed from V and 7 bases from J, the gap between germline ends came to 16 bases. Germline values: CDR1 MDHEN, CDR2 SYDVKM. CDR3 sequence: CASSPRIRWEQYF. The DNA for the CDR3 is TGTGCCAGCAGCCCCCGAATCCGGTGGGAGCAGTACTTC. Drawing the rest from reference TRBV28 and TRBJ2-7, the complete variable domain is DVKVTQSSRYLVKRTGEKVFLECVQDMDHENMFWYRQDPGLGLRLIYFSYDVKMKEKGDIPEGYSVSREKKERFSLILESASTNQTSMYLCASSPRIRWEQYFGPGTRLTVT.

This clone was detected a few times. This sequence joins TRBV6-5 and TRBJ1-1, with 9 bases matching TRBD1. The CDR3 length is 14 residues. The V gene's germline CDR1 is MNHEY and CDR2 SVGAGI. The V segment lost 6 bases and the J segment 1 base; nucleotides outside the gene matches: 3. The DNA for the CDR3 is TGTGCCAGCAGGGGGACAGGGACGAACACTGAAGCTTTCTTT. This codes for CASRGTGTNTEAFF.

CDR3 nucleotides: TGTGCCAGCAGTGGGCTGGGCACAGATACGCAGTATTTT. Protein: CASSGLGTDTQYF. The genes are TRBV6-1 and TRBJ2-3; D ambiguous. The CDR3 runs 13 residues. The V gene's germline CDR1 is MNHNS and CDR2 SASEGT. Between the trimmed V and J ends, which lost 4 bases and 1 base, there was a span of 6 bases.

This clone appeared a few times. CDR3 region: CASSIGLADTPDTQYF. CDR3 sequence (DNA): TGCGCCAGCAGCATCGGACTAGCGGATACTCCAGATACGCAGTATTTT. This sequence joins TRBV5-1 and TRBJ2-3; TRBD2 matches 10 bases. Per the germline V gene, CDR1 is SGHRS and CDR2 is YFSETQ. The CDR3 spans 16 residues. Trimming cost V 4 bases and J 4 bases; bases outside gene matches: 9.

In this sample, this clone turned up a few times. The rearrangement joins TRBV5-4 to TRBJ1-1; 7 bases are shared with TRBD1. The CDR3 runs to 14 residues. Trimming cost V 5 bases and J 5 bases; bases outside gene matches: 9. Germline values: CDR1 SGHNT, CDR2 YYREEE (reference sequence). CDR3: CASSSGDSGTEAFF. The DNA for the CDR3 is TGTGCCAGCAGTTCGGGGGACAGTGGGACTGAAGCTTTCTTT.

This clone was seen at least ten times. The chain combines TRBV29-1 with TRBJ2-7; tentatively, D is TRBD1 (6 bases). V lost 5 bases, J lost 5 bases, and 13 bases lay in between. CDR1 SQVTM and CDR2 ANQGSEA come from the germline V gene. This CDR3 region has 12 residues. CDR3 region: CSVSRDTHEQYF. DNA for the CDR3: TGCAGCGTTTCTCGGGACACACACGAGCAGTACTTC.

This clone was seen a single time. The genes are TRBV18 and TRBJ2-1; 15 bases are shared with TRBD2. Germline-derived CDR1 and CDR2 are KGHSH and LQKENI. Trimming cost V 8 bases and J 4 bases; bases outside gene matches: 3. This CDR3 is built from 15 residues. The CDR3 is CASRTSGGVYNEQFF. The DNA for the CDR3 is TGTGCCAGCCGGACTAGCGGGGGGGTTTACAATGAGCAGTTCTTC.

This clone showed up just a few times. The V call is TRBV6-1, the J call TRBJ2-7; 7 nucleotides agree with TRBD1. The CDR3 is 14 amino acids. Germline CDR1 MNHNS, CDR2 SASEGT. Trimming at V came to 4 bases and at J to 2 bases, leaving 5 bases not matched to a gene. The CDR3 reads CASSGTGFAYEQYF. CDR3 DNA sequence: TGTGCCAGCAGTGGGACAGGCTTCGCCTACGAGCAGTACTTC.

J is TRBJ2-2 and V is TRBV5-1, with TRBD1 as a possible D gene (7 bases). V lost 4 bases, J lost 0 bases, and 19 bases lay in between. Germline lookup yields CDR1 SGHRS and CDR2 YFSETQ. This CDR3 is built from 18 residues. The CDR3 region is CASSKRPAGQPNTGELFF. CDR3 DNA sequence: TGCGCCAGCAGCAAGCGCCCTGCGGGACAGCCGAACACCGGGGAGCTGTTTTTT.

This chain links TRBV7-9 with TRBJ2-7, with D perhaps TRBD1 (7 bases). Between the trimmed V and J ends, which lost 1 base and 1 base, there was a span of 14 bases. The CDR3 spans 16 residues. The germline CDR1 and CDR2 sequences are SEHNR and FQNEAQ (reference sequence). The CDR3 sequence is CASSLVKQGTSYEQYF. CDR3 sequence (DNA): TGTGCCAGCAGCTTAGTGAAACAGGGGACTTCCTACGAGCAGTACTTC. Drawing the rest from reference TRBV7-9 and TRBJ2-7, the complete variable domain is DTGVSQNPRHKITKRGQNVTFRCDPISEHNRLYWYRQTLGQGPEFLTYFQNEAQLEKSRLLSDRFSAERPKGSFSTLEIQRTEQGDSAMYLCASSLVKQGTSYEQYFGPGTRLTVT.

This clone has a handful of counts. The rearrangement uses TRBV9 and TRBJ2-1, with D tentatively TRBD2 (6 bases). CDR1 and CDR2 (germline): SGDLS, YYNGEE. V was shortened by 3 bases and J by 3 bases, with 13 bases between the two germline ends. The CDR3 totals 15 residues. In DNA, the CDR3 is TGTGCCAGCAGCGCTCTCGGGGGAGGCTACAATGAGCAGTTCTTC. Translation gives CASSALGGGYNEQFF. Complete variable domain (other parts from reference TRBV9 and TRBJ2-1): DSGVTQTPKHLITATGQRVTLRCSPRSGDLSVYWYQQSLDQGLQFLIQYYNGEERAKGNILERFSAQQFPDLHSELNLSSLELGDSALYFCASSALGGGYNEQFFGPGTRLTVL.

The V gene is TRBV6-1, the J gene TRBJ2-5; 7 nucleotides line up with TRBD1. The junction had 8 bases not matched to a gene; V was cut back by 6 bases and J by 1 base. The CDR3 extends over 15 amino acids. The germline V gene encodes CDR1 MNHNS and CDR2 SASEGT. The CDR3 nucleotides are TGTGCCAGCAGAGGGGGCAGGGGGATCCAAGAGACCCAGTACTTC. It codes for CASRGGRGIQETQYF.

This chain connects TRBV4-1 to TRBJ1-6; D is unresolved. The CDR3 is made up of 17 amino acids. Germline lookup yields CDR1 MGHRA and CDR2 YSYEKL. Trimming shortened V by 0 bases and J by 7 bases, and 16 bases separated the two germline ends. The CDR3 sequence: CASSQERVSGNNSPLHF. CDR3 DNA sequence: TGCGCCAGCAGCCAAGAACGTGTCTCGGGGAACAATTCACCCCTCCACTTT.

The genes are TRBV5-4 and TRBJ2-5; 8 nucleotides agree with TRBD2. This CDR3 contains 15 residues. Per the germline V gene, CDR1 is SGHNT and CDR2 is YYREEE (reference sequence). Trimming removed 3 bases from V and 5 bases from J; junction bases left unmatched: 9. The DNA for the CDR3 is TGTGCCAGCAGCTCGGAGCGGGGGTTTGGGGAGACCCAGTACTTC. This codes for CASSSERGFGETQYF.

The chain employs TRBV28 and TRBJ1-1; D remains ambiguous. Germline values: CDR1 MDHEN, CDR2 SYDVKM. The CDR3 length is 15 residues. V dropped 10 bases and J dropped 0 bases, with 18 bases sitting between them. This CDR3 reads CATAPLLTVNTEAFF. In nucleotides, the CDR3 is TGTGCCACCGCCCCCCTCCTCACAGTGAACACTGAAGCTTTCTTT.

This clone was counted a few times. The V call is TRBV27, the J call TRBJ1-1; D is possibly TRBD1 (6 bases). Germline V gene sequence: CDR1 MNHEY, CDR2 SMNVEV (reference sequence). The CDR3 runs to 14 residues. V was shortened by 6 bases and J by 1 base, with 12 bases between the two germline ends. The CDR3 bases are TGTGCCAGCAGAACCGAGGGACAGAACACTGAAGCTTTCTTT. Protein: CASRTEGQNTEAFF.

This clone was seen only a few times. The chain couples TRBV30 to TRBJ1-1; D gene uncertain. Germline-derived CDR1 and CDR2 are GTSNPN and SVGIG (reference sequence). V lost 1 base to trimming and J lost 5 bases, with 11 bases between them. The CDR3 totals 13 residues. This chain's CDR3 is CAWSEEGRTEAFF. The CDR3 nucleotides read TGTGCCTGGAGTGAGGAGGGAAGGACTGAAGCTTTCTTT.

The rearrangement joins TRBV11-2 to TRBJ1-1; possible D gene TRBD1, 6 bases. Germline V lookup: CDR1 SGHAT, CDR2 FQNNGV. The V gene lost 2 bases and the J gene lost 0 bases, with 13 bases spanning the gap. CDR3 size: 16 residues. The CDR3 nucleotides are TGTGCCAGCAGCTTACTCCCCCACAGGGTGAACACTGAAGCTTTCTTT. Its protein product is CASSLLPHRVNTEAFF.

The rearrangement joins TRBV9 to TRBJ2-2, with 8 bases fitting TRBD2. CDR1 is SGDLS, CDR2 YYNGEE, per germline. The CDR3 has 14 residues. Trimming removed 5 bases from V and 4 bases from J; junction bases left unmatched: 4. CDR3 DNA: TGTGCCAGCAGTCCCAGCGGGAGCACCGGGGAGCTGTTTTTT. Translating gives CASSPSGSTGELFF.

This clone occurred many times. V is TRBV7-9 and J is TRBJ2-7, with 12 bases fitting TRBD1. V dropped 5 bases and J dropped 5; count of bases not matched to a gene: 13. The CDR3 totals 17 residues. Germline CDR1 reads SEHNR; CDR2 reads FQNEAQ (reference sequence). This CDR3 reads CASSAIGTGGSSHEQYF. The CDR3 bases are TGTGCCAGCAGCGCGATCGGGACAGGGGGCAGTAGCCACGAGCAGTACTTC.

The chain couples TRBV30 to TRBJ2-3; D is uncertain. The CDR3 extends over 11 amino acids. Per germline, CDR1 GTSNPN and CDR2 SVGIG (reference sequence). Trimming left V 5 bases short and J 6 bases short, with 9 bases between. In DNA form, the CDR3 reads TGTGCCTGGGCCCCCGCGGATACGCAGTATTTT. This codes for CAWAPADTQYF.

This rearrangement joins TRBV19 to TRBJ2-1; TRBD2 might be the D (5 bases). Germline V gene lookup returns CDR1 LNHDA and CDR2 SQIVND (reference sequence). Trimming pared 3 bases from V and 7 bases from J, leaving 19 bases between. The CDR3 sequence is 16 residues long. In nucleotides, the CDR3 is TGTGCCAGTAGTATCTTCGCGGGTAAGCAAAGTAATGAGCAGTTCTTC. It encodes CASSIFAGKQSNEQFF.